Listed below are T cell receptor beta chains from one sample, sequenced in a study of CD4+ T cells in melanoma. Data came from immunoSEQ multiplex PCR; TCRdb stores just in-frame clones and leaves some out. The profile covers 8,500 to 10,000 clones, with 70% to 80% appearing a single time and around 17% taken by the ten largest. Sequencing used cells from a culture (not recorded whether cultured in vitro). The receptors here all came from a human donor with melanoma. The CDR3 runs from the conserved cysteine through the conserved F or W. The D gene is left open where the match is weak. Part of the rows lack a size; the others show once, few, many or a class for expanded clones.

d_call: TRBD1
v_call: TRBV27
clone_size: few
j_call: TRBJ1-4
cdr3_aa: CASRIRDSDEKLFF
cdr3_nt: TGTGCCAGCAGAATCCGGGACAGCGATGAAAAACTGTTTTTT

d_call: TRBD2
v_call: TRBV5-4
clone_size: .
j_call: TRBJ2-3
cdr3_aa: CASSIVAGGSTDTQYF
cdr3_nt: TGTGCCAGCAGCATAGTAGCGGGGGGCTCCACAGATACGCAGTATTTT

d_call: .
v_call: TRBV2
clone_size: few
j_call: TRBJ2-7
cdr3_aa: CASSVTRQDEQYF
cdr3_nt: TGTGCCAGCAGTGTCACCAGACAGGACGAGCAGTACTTC

d_call: .
v_call: TRBV27
clone_size: .
j_call: TRBJ1-2
cdr3_aa: CASSRRKGSYGYGYTF
cdr3_nt: TGTGCCAGCTCACGTCGAAAAGGGTCCTACGGCTATGGCTACACCTTC

d_call: .
v_call: TRBV9
clone_size: few
j_call: TRBJ1-2
cdr3_aa: CASSERFGTADQGGYTF
cdr3_nt: TGTGCCAGCAGCGAGAGGTTTGGGACGGCGGACCAGGGGGGCTACACCTTC

d_call: .
v_call: TRBV30
clone_size: .
j_call: TRBJ2-7
cdr3_aa: CAWSVQPNEQYF
cdr3_nt: TGTGCCTGGAGTGTACAGCCTAACGAGCAGTACTTC

d_call: TRBD1
v_call: TRBV7-2
clone_size: .
j_call: TRBJ2-7
cdr3_aa: CASSRTGGFEQYF
cdr3_nt: TGTGCCAGCAGTCGGACAGGGGGTTTCGAGCAGTACTTC

d_call: .
v_call: TRBV7-8
clone_size: .
j_call: TRBJ1-1
cdr3_aa: CASSRGSFGEAFF
cdr3_nt: TGTGCCAGCAGCCGAGGGTCGTTCGGGGAAGCTTTCTTT

d_call: .
v_call: TRBV4-2
clone_size: .
j_call: TRBJ1-1
cdr3_aa: CASRSRDAAEAFF
cdr3_nt: TGTGCCAGCAGATCGAGGGATGCAGCTGAAGCTTTCTTT

d_call: TRBD1
v_call: TRBV5-1
clone_size: .
j_call: TRBJ1-1
cdr3_aa: CASSDPGGDTEAFF
cdr3_nt: TGCGCCAGCAGCGACCCAGGGGGGGACACTGAAGCTTTCTTT

d_call: .
v_call: TRBV5-1
clone_size: .
j_call: TRBJ1-1
cdr3_aa: CASSFGGHTEAFF
cdr3_nt: TGCGCCAGCAGCTTTGGGGGGCACACTGAAGCTTTCTTT

d_call: .
v_call: TRBV6-6
clone_size: .
j_call: TRBJ2-1
cdr3_aa: CASSYSLSYNEQFF
cdr3_nt: TGTGCCAGCAGTTACAGCCTCTCCTACAATGAGCAGTTCTTC

d_call: .
v_call: TRBV29-1
clone_size: .
j_call: TRBJ2-3
cdr3_aa: CSSDEGGTDTQYF
cdr3_nt: TGCAGCTCCGACGAGGGGGGCACAGATACGCAGTATTTT

d_call: .
v_call: TRBV5-6
clone_size: .
j_call: TRBJ1-2
cdr3_aa: CASSPGWGYTF
cdr3_nt: TGTGCCAGCAGCCCAGGGTGGGGCTACACCTTC

d_call: .
v_call: TRBV5-4
clone_size: .
j_call: TRBJ1-4
cdr3_aa: CASSRSEAINEKLFF
cdr3_nt: TGTGCCAGCAGCCGATCGGAGGCCATAAATGAAAAACTGTTTTTT

d_call: .
v_call: TRBV5-1
clone_size: .
j_call: TRBJ2-2
cdr3_aa: CASSLGHSNTGELFF
cdr3_nt: TGCGCCAGCAGCTTGGGCCACTCGAACACCGGGGAGCTGTTTTTT

d_call: TRBD1
v_call: TRBV6-1
clone_size: .
j_call: TRBJ2-7
cdr3_aa: CASSRQGHEQYF
cdr3_nt: TGTGCCAGCAGCCGACAGGGTCACGAGCAGTACTTC

d_call: TRBD2
v_call: TRBV5-4
clone_size: .
j_call: TRBJ2-2
cdr3_aa: CASSLARSGVPGELFF
cdr3_nt: TGTGCCAGCAGCTTGGCCCGAAGCGGGGTTCCCGGGGAGCTGTTTTTT

d_call: .
v_call: TRBV30
clone_size: .
j_call: TRBJ2-7
cdr3_aa: CAWAPGTRFYEQYF
cdr3_nt: TGTGCCTGGGCCCCCGGGACAAGATTCTACGAGCAGTACTTC

d_call: .
v_call: TRBV11-2
clone_size: .
j_call: TRBJ2-3
cdr3_aa: CASSTWGSDTQYF
cdr3_nt: TGTGCCAGCAGCACATGGGGCTCAGATACGCAGTATTTT

d_call: TRBD2
v_call: TRBV11-2
clone_size: few
j_call: TRBJ2-3
cdr3_aa: CASSLGLAVGTDTQYF
cdr3_nt: TGTGCCAGCAGCCTGGGACTAGCGGTCGGCACAGATACGCAGTATTTT

d_call: TRBD2
v_call: TRBV5-1
clone_size: .
j_call: TRBJ2-1
cdr3_aa: CASSPGLAGPFF
cdr3_nt: TGCGCCAGCAGCCCGGGACTAGCGGGCCCGTTCTTC

d_call: .
v_call: TRBV6-1
clone_size: .
j_call: TRBJ2-5
cdr3_aa: CASNRQGKETQYF
cdr3_nt: TGTGCCAGCAATCGGCAGGGAAAAGAGACCCAGTACTTC

d_call: .
v_call: TRBV30
clone_size: .
j_call: TRBJ1-2
cdr3_aa: CAWAPTGNGNYGYTF
cdr3_nt: TGTGCCTGGGCCCCAACAGGGAACGGCAACTATGGCTACACCTTC

d_call: .
v_call: TRBV10-3
clone_size: .
j_call: TRBJ2-1
cdr3_aa: CAISLQGGDEQFF
cdr3_nt: TGTGCCATCAGTCTTCAGGGTGGGGATGAGCAGTTCTTC

d_call: TRBD1
v_call: TRBV5-1
clone_size: .
j_call: TRBJ2-1
cdr3_aa: CASSMTGVDNEQFF
cdr3_nt: TGCGCCAGCAGTATGACAGGGGTCGACAATGAGCAGTTCTTC

d_call: TRBD1
v_call: TRBV27
clone_size: few
j_call: TRBJ1-6
cdr3_aa: CASSSRDSPTIKSPLHF
cdr3_nt: TGTGCCAGCAGCTCCCGGGACAGCCCGACGATCAAGTCACCCCTCCACTTT

d_call: .
v_call: TRBV2
clone_size: .
j_call: TRBJ2-5
cdr3_aa: CASSEFRETQYF
cdr3_nt: TGTGCCAGCAGTGAATTTCGAGAGACCCAGTACTTC

d_call: .
v_call: TRBV14
clone_size: .
j_call: TRBJ1-2
cdr3_aa: CASSQDRGLYGGYTF
cdr3_nt: TGTGCCAGCAGCCAAGATCGGGGATTGTACGGTGGCTACACCTTC

d_call: .
v_call: TRBV6-6
clone_size: .
j_call: TRBJ2-3
cdr3_aa: CASSSQGTTQYF
cdr3_nt: TGTGCCAGCAGTTCCCAGGGGACCACGCAGTATTTT

d_call: TRBD1
v_call: TRBV10-3
clone_size: .
j_call: TRBJ2-3
cdr3_aa: CAISLTGSDATQYF
cdr3_nt: TGTGCCATCAGCTTGACAGGGTCGGATGCTACGCAGTATTTT

d_call: .
v_call: TRBV7-8
clone_size: .
j_call: TRBJ2-1
cdr3_aa: CASSWQAPHEQFF
cdr3_nt: TGTGCCAGCAGCTGGCAAGCCCCCCATGAGCAGTTCTTC

d_call: .
v_call: TRBV4-1
clone_size: .
j_call: TRBJ1-5
cdr3_aa: CASSPQRFNQPQHF
cdr3_nt: TGCGCCAGCAGCCCGCAGAGGTTCAATCAGCCCCAGCATTTT

d_call: .
v_call: TRBV21-1
clone_size: .
j_call: TRBJ1-5
cdr3_aa: CASGWQPQHF
cdr3_nt: TGTGCCAGCGGCTGGCAGCCCCAGCATTTT

d_call: .
v_call: TRBV19
clone_size: .
j_call: TRBJ1-1
cdr3_aa: CASSISRNTEAFF
cdr3_nt: TGTGCCAGTAGTATTTCCAGGAACACTGAAGCTTTCTTT

d_call: .
v_call: TRBV2
clone_size: few
j_call: TRBJ1-6
cdr3_aa: CASRGQAEGSPLHF
cdr3_nt: TGTGCCAGCAGGGGGCAGGCGGAGGGATCACCCCTCCACTTT

d_call: TRBD1
v_call: TRBV5-1
clone_size: .
j_call: TRBJ1-2
cdr3_aa: CASSSSTGNYGYTF
cdr3_nt: TGCGCCAGCAGCTCTTCGACAGGGAACTATGGCTACACCTTC

d_call: .
v_call: TRBV11-3
clone_size: .
j_call: TRBJ2-7
cdr3_aa: CASSLAISYEQYF
cdr3_nt: TGTGCCAGCAGCTTAGCCATTTCCTACGAGCAGTACTTC

d_call: TRBD1
v_call: TRBV29-1
clone_size: few
j_call: TRBJ1-6
cdr3_aa: CSVGDRDSPLHF
cdr3_nt: TGCAGCGTTGGGGACAGGGATTCACCCCTCCACTTT

d_call: .
v_call: TRBV5-1
clone_size: few
j_call: TRBJ1-2
cdr3_aa: CASSVGGPNNGYTF
cdr3_nt: TGCGCCAGCAGCGTCGGGGGGCCTAACAATGGCTACACCTTC

d_call: .
v_call: TRBV20-1
clone_size: once
j_call: TRBJ2-1
cdr3_aa: CSARVGRQQFF
cdr3_nt: TGCAGTGCTAGAGTCGGCAGACAGCAGTTCTTC

d_call: .
v_call: TRBV10-3
clone_size: .
j_call: TRBJ2-5
cdr3_aa: CAISDRAGLQETQYF
cdr3_nt: TGTGCCATCAGTGATCGGGCGGGGCTACAAGAGACCCAGTACTTC

d_call: .
v_call: TRBV5-1
clone_size: once
j_call: TRBJ1-4
cdr3_aa: CASSLGIFGEKLFF
cdr3_nt: TGCGCCAGCAGCTTGGGTATTTTTGGGGAAAAACTGTTTTTT

d_call: .
v_call: TRBV2
clone_size: .
j_call: TRBJ1-5
cdr3_aa: CASRGGKGRIDQPQHF
cdr3_nt: TGTGCCAGCAGGGGGGGGAAGGGGAGGATAGATCAGCCCCAGCATTTT

d_call: .
v_call: TRBV7-2
clone_size: .
j_call: TRBJ2-5
cdr3_aa: CASSSLYPGRRETQYF
cdr3_nt: TGTGCCAGCAGCTCACTTTACCCGGGTCGGCGAGAGACCCAGTACTTC

d_call: .
v_call: TRBV15
clone_size: .
j_call: TRBJ2-3
cdr3_aa: CATSRDRPSQTQYF
cdr3_nt: TGTGCCACCAGCAGAGATCGGCCTAGTCAAACGCAGTATTTT

d_call: TRBD1
v_call: TRBV11-2
clone_size: .
j_call: TRBJ2-3
cdr3_aa: CASSSYRGRGDTQYF
cdr3_nt: TGTGCCAGCAGCTCCTACAGGGGGCGTGGAGATACGCAGTATTTT

d_call: TRBD1
v_call: TRBV9
clone_size: .
j_call: TRBJ1-2
cdr3_aa: CASSVGAGGRNYGYTF
cdr3_nt: TGTGCCAGCAGCGTAGGGGCAGGGGGACGTAACTATGGCTACACCTTC

d_call: .
v_call: TRBV11-2
clone_size: .
j_call: TRBJ1-2
cdr3_aa: CASSLAPTGILWGYTF
cdr3_nt: TGTGCCAGCAGCTTAGCTCCAACTGGAATCCTCTGGGGCTACACCTTC

d_call: .
v_call: TRBV5-1
clone_size: once
j_call: TRBJ2-7
cdr3_aa: CASSRLQGGGYEQYF
cdr3_nt: TGCGCCAGCAGCAGACTCCAGGGGGGGGGCTACGAGCAGTACTTC

d_call: .
v_call: TRBV19
clone_size: .
j_call: TRBJ2-1
cdr3_aa: CASSTSPGWGGDEQFF
cdr3_nt: TGTGCCAGTAGTACCAGTCCGGGCTGGGGTGGGGATGAGCAGTTCTTC

d_call: .
v_call: TRBV2
clone_size: few
j_call: TRBJ2-6
cdr3_aa: CASSEVTELSGANVLTF
cdr3_nt: TGTGCCAGCAGTGAGGTGACAGAGCTCTCTGGGGCCAACGTCCTGACTTTC